This TCR beta chain was captured by sequencing in a study of cytomegalovirus exposure and HLA in healthy donors. Study results and caveats: Altogether, 164 TCR beta chains were recorded as cytomegalovirus-associated. A later look showed TCR association rates differing by HLA locus, highest for DRB1 and lowest for HLA-C. Fewer N-insertions than the roughly 670-donor mean were reportedly shown by an Asian-associated ancestry cluster in a later analysis.

Likely unrecorded immune exposures existed in these nominally healthy donors. Germline loops: CDR1 WNHNN, CDR2 SYGVQD (reference sequence). The V and J ends lost 7 bases and 2 bases, in that order; junction bases with no gene match: 6. CDR3 length equals 14 residues. This PCR relied on a set of 60 Vbeta primers and 13 Jbeta primers. Repertoires were generated with immunoSEQ multiplex PCR, while TCRdb's copy carries only in-frame clones and drops some. In the table there are over 150,000 clones, about 80% of which are singletons. As for this clone: Antigen specificity is unknown.

The specimen was PBMCs. V gene TRBV10-1 combines with J gene TRBJ1-2; TRBD1 matches 8 bases. The source of this sequence is a man aged 45-65 years in good health and CMV-seropositive. The CDR3, as DNA: TGCGCCAGCACCTGGACAGGGCGAAACTATGGCTACACCTTC. Translating it yields CASTWTGRNYGYTF.